What follows are 16 T cell receptor beta chains derived from one specimen sequenced in a study of T cells expressing NK-cell markers. TCRdb processed the 5' RACE reads again and assigns one entry to each CDR3 protein, with no DNA. The sample includes 350,000 to 400,000 distinct CDR3 sequences. The sample comprised blood T cells: a sorted CD56 or NKG2C T cell subset, CD4+ or CD8+ T cells, or bulk PBMC T cells (not recorded which). These receptors were collected from a woman aged 45-65 years in good health.

The chain has TRBV20-1 and TRBJ1-1; TCRdb's D call, TRBD1, is unchecked because there is no DNA. The germline CDR1 and CDR2 sequences are DFQATT and SNEGSKA (reference sequence). This CDR3 contains 14 residues. This CDR3 is CSAPGDRGIAEAFF.

The V gene is TRBV7-2, the J gene TRBJ2-7; no DNA is available, so the TRBD1 call from TCRdb remains unchecked. CDR1 is SGHTA, CDR2 FQGNSA, per germline. The length of the CDR3 is 17 residues. The CDR3: CASSLMNRASRAYEQYF.

This chain links TRBV7-9 with TRBJ2-5; the TCRdb D gene call, TRBD2, has no DNA to confirm it. This CDR3 has 19 residues. Germline V gives CDR1 SEHNR, CDR2 FQNEAQ (reference sequence). CDR3 protein: CASRPRPRPSGRAGETQYF.

The chain is built from TRBV5-1 and TRBJ2-2; there is no DNA to check the TCRdb D call of TRBD2. Germline CDR1 is SGHRS and CDR2 is YFSETQ. CDR3 length: 12 amino acids. The CDR3 here is CASTRGGGELFF.

This chain links TRBV2 with TRBJ2-3; the D call from TCRdb, TRBD2, cannot be confirmed without DNA. CDR3 length: 19 residues. Germline lookup yields CDR1 SNHLY and CDR2 FYNNEI. The CDR3 sequence is CASSDPLLAGGRSTDTQYF.

The chain uses TRBV11-2 and TRBJ1-5; TCRdb lists TRBD1, though no DNA is available to test this call. Germline CDR1 reads SGHAT; CDR2 reads FQNNGV. The CDR3 has 14 residues. The CDR3 protein is CASSSSGATQPQHF. The full variable domain, completed using reference TRBV11-2 and TRBJ1-5, is EAGVAQSPRYKIIEKRQSVAFWCNPISGHATLYWYQQILGQGPKLLIQFQNNGVVDDSQLPKDRFSAERLKGVDSTLKIQPAKLEDSAVYLCASSSSGATQPQHFGDGTRLSIL.

The rearrangement joins TRBV12-1 to TRBJ2-1; the D call of TRBD1 rests on TCRdb alone, since no DNA is present to check it. TRBV12-1 is shown as a pseudogene. This CDR3 spans 18 amino acids. CDR3 protein: CASSFVGLWGHTYNEQFF.

The V gene is TRBV28, the J gene TRBJ2-7; the D gene TCRdb calls, TRBD1, cannot be checked with no DNA. This CDR3 is 13 amino acids long. The V gene's germline CDR1 is MDHEN and CDR2 SYDVKM. The CDR3 loop is CASSLSWGDEQYF.

V and J are TRBV6-1 and TRBJ2-1; the D gene TCRdb calls, TRBD1, cannot be checked with no DNA. Germline CDR1 and CDR2: MNHNS and SASEGT. This CDR3 comprises 13 residues. The CDR3 reads CASRTGVGDEQFF.

The chain is built from TRBV6-4 and TRBJ2-7; TCRdb returns TRBD2, unconfirmable since there is no DNA. CDR1 and CDR2 from the germline V gene are MRHNA and SNTAGT. The CDR3 totals 14 residues. This chain's CDR3 is CASSPRPGEGEQYF.

The rearrangement joins TRBV5-1 to TRBJ2-7; TCRdb returns TRBD2, unconfirmable since there is no DNA. The CDR3 length is 15 residues. Germline V gene sequence: CDR1 SGHRS, CDR2 YFSETQ. The CDR3 loop reads CASSLMRGQSYEQYF.

The V and J genes are TRBV7-8 and TRBJ2-3; TCRdb lists TRBD2, though no DNA is available to test this call. This CDR3 has 15 amino acids. CDR1 is SGHVS, CDR2 FQNEAQ, per germline. The CDR3 sequence is CASSQTSGRADTQYF.

The chain combines TRBV5-1 with TRBJ2-1; TCRdb's D gene call, TRBD2, goes unchecked for lack of DNA. Germline lookup yields CDR1 SGHRS and CDR2 YFSETQ. This CDR3 spans 18 amino acids. This chain's CDR3 is CASSGLASGLGSYNEQFF.

The gene calls are TRBV6-4 and TRBJ2-3; no DNA is available, so the TRBD2 call from TCRdb remains unchecked. This CDR3 spans 14 amino acids. CDR1 is MRHNA, CDR2 SNTAGT, per germline. CDR3 sequence reads: CASSVSGAEDTQYF.

The V call is TRBV11-3, the J call TRBJ2-3. The CDR3 extends over 13 amino acids. Germline-derived CDR1 and CDR2 are SGHNT and YENEEA. The CDR3 protein is CASSQRVEDTQYF. The complete variable domain, with remaining parts taken from reference TRBV11-3 and TRBJ2-3, reads EAGVVQSPRYKIIEKKQPVAFWCNPISGHNTLYWYLQNLGQGPELLIRYENEEAVDDSQLPKDRFSAERLKGVDSTLKIQPAELGDSAVYLCASSQRVEDTQYFGPGTRLTVL.

The rearrangement links TRBV5-6 to TRBJ2-2; without DNA, the TCRdb call of TRBD2 cannot be checked. The germline V gene encodes CDR1 SGHDT and CDR2 YYEEEE. The CDR3 has 18 residues. Here the CDR3 reads CASSLGIAAFANTGELFF.